This T cell receptor (beta chain) is from a study of cytomegalovirus exposure and HLA in healthy donors. Study-wide points: While the bulk of TCR sequences proved rare, some public TCRs turned up in many donors. According to a subsequent analysis, TCR clusters identified in the first cohort showed a tendency to co-occur across the approximately 110 validation repertoires. Specificity of a few CMV-associated chains for CMV antigens was verified in vitro.

Generated by immunoSEQ multiplex PCR, the TCRdb table keeps only in-frame clones and is missing some. The table has 90,000 or so clones, around 85% seen once; the top ten hold 20% to 25%. A note on this clone: Antigen: not known.

Germline loops: CDR1 MNHEY, CDR2 SMNVEV (reference sequence). The CDR3 is made up of 13 amino acids. Trimming cost V 6 bases and J 4 bases, with 12 bases left between them. Source material: PBMCs. The V call is TRBV27, the J call TRBJ1-1; a weak D match, TRBD1 (6 bases). The TCR was taken from a man aged 18 to 35 in good health and CMV-seropositive. CDR3 amino acids: CASSPGVGTEAFF. Written as DNA, the CDR3 is TGTGCCAGCAGCCCAGGGGTGGGCACTGAAGCTTTCTTT.